Shown below are 28 T cell receptor beta chains from a single sample sequenced in a study of read filtering for tumor transcriptome and immune sequencing. The library was built from around 380 ng RNA with molecular barcoded adaptors for alpha/delta and beta/gamma chains. TCRdb processed the reads anew with MiXCR; each CDR3 protein has one entry. The data show fewer than 35,000 distinct CDR3 sequences, roughly 18% seen once. The sequenced material came from a population of CD138-negative cells sorted from bone marrow. These receptors were collected from a donor aged 40 or over with multiple myeloma.

V is TRBV12-3 or TRBV12-4 and J is TRBJ2-4; D might be TRBD2 (6 bases). This CDR3 is 14 amino acids long. V was shortened by 7 bases and J by 0 bases, with 10 bases between the two germline ends. The CDR3, as DNA: TGTGCCAGCACGGAGGGTCTAGCCAAAAACATTCAGTACTTC. Translated, it gives CASTEGLAKNIQYF.

This clonotype has a count of ten or more. This sequence joins TRBV20-1 and TRBJ2-1, with 8 bases identical to TRBD2. The CDR3 is made up of 14 amino acids. Losses at the gene ends were 3 bases for V and 4 bases for J; bases not matched to a gene: 5. Germline V gene data show CDR1 as DFQATT and CDR2 as SNEGSKA (reference sequence). This CDR3 is CSAREAGEYNEQFF. CDR3 bases: TGCAGTGCTAGGGAAGCGGGAGAGTACAATGAGCAGTTCTTC.

This clonotype was found many times. The rearrangement joins TRBV13 to TRBJ1-2; TRBD1 might be the D (6 bases). This CDR3 region has 14 residues. The V and J ends lost 3 bases and 3 bases respectively, with 11 bases between them. Germline V gene data show CDR1 as PRHDT and CDR2 as FYEKMQ (reference sequence). The CDR3 DNA follows: TGTGCCAGCAGCTTGGGGGGGCCGGACTATGGCTACACCTTC. As protein: CASSLGGPDYGYTF.

This clonotype was seen ten or more times. V gene TRBV5-1 combines with J gene TRBJ1-5; TRBD1 is a possible D gene (5 bases). CDR3 length equals 16 residues. Between the trimmed V and J ends, which lost 0 bases and 5 bases, there was a span of 15 bases. Germline CDR1 reads SGHRS; CDR2 reads YFSETQ. CDR3 residues: CASSLAPGRGDQPQHF. The CDR3 bases are TGCGCCAGCAGCTTGGCTCCGGGGAGGGGCGATCAGCCCCAGCATTTT.

This clonotype has a count of ten or more. The chain combines TRBV6-5 with TRBJ2-2, with D possibly called TRBD1 or TRBD2 (6 bases each). This CDR3 comprises 13 residues. Trimming pared 5 bases from V and 6 bases from J, leaving 10 bases between. Per germline, CDR1 MNHEY and CDR2 SVGAGI. The CDR3 region has the DNA TGTGCCAGCAGTGGGGGGCGCCCCGGGGAGCTGTTTTTT. It encodes CASSGGRPGELFF.

This clonotype was found many times. The chain couples TRBV7-9 to TRBJ2-2; D gene unclear. V lost 4 bases, J lost 5 bases, and 8 bases lay in between. Germline V gene sequence: CDR1 SEHNR, CDR2 FQNEAQ (reference sequence). This CDR3 spans 13 amino acids. The CDR3 loop is CASSSRFTGELFF. The CDR3 DNA follows: TGTGCCAGCAGCTCCAGGTTTACCGGGGAGCTGTTTTTT.

This clonotype has a handful of counts. The chain uses TRBV29-1 and TRBJ2-7, with D perhaps matching TRBD1 (6 bases). V lost 8 bases, J lost 1 base, and 18 bases lay in between. CDR3 length: 14 amino acids. The germline V gene encodes CDR1 SQVTM and CDR2 ANQGSEA. In DNA form, the CDR3 reads TGCAGCACACCTACAGGGAGAAGGTCCTACGAGCAGTACTTC. Translated: CSTPTGRRSYEQYF.

This clonotype appeared a few times. The chain carries TRBV20-1 and TRBJ2-7; D not certain. CDR1 and CDR2 (germline): DFQATT, SNEGSKA (reference sequence). V lost 0 bases and J 4 bases, leaving 16 bases between the germline ends. The CDR3 extends over 15 amino acids. CDR3 region: CSARDRKSGSYEQYF. In DNA form, the CDR3 reads TGCAGTGCTAGAGATAGGAAGTCGGGTTCTTACGAGCAGTACTTC.

This clonotype was found a few times. This chain links TRBV6-2 or TRBV6-3 with TRBJ2-5; D is undetermined. CDR1 is MNHEY and CDR2 is SVGEGT in the germline V gene. The CDR3 is 15 amino acids. The V and J ends lost 2 bases and 6 bases respectively, with 16 bases between them. CDR3 nucleotides: TGTGCCAGCAGTTACAAACTTACCTTCGGGCAGACCCAGTACTTC. The encoded protein is CASSYKLTFGQTQYF.

With regard to this clonotype: The germline gene is not matched at one end of the junction; a read error may be the cause. J is TRBJ2-5 and V is TRBV18; no clear D. Per the germline V gene, CDR1 is KGHSH and CDR2 is LQKENI. The CDR3 has 11 amino acids. As DNA, the CDR3 is TGTGCCAGCTCATCGCAAGAGACCCTGTACTTC. It yields the protein CASSSQETLYF.

This clonotype was seen many times. This sequence joins TRBV10-3 and TRBJ2-5; possible D gene TRBD2, 5 bases. Between the trimmed V and J ends, which lost 3 bases and 2 bases, there was a span of 13 bases. Germline-derived CDR1 and CDR2 are ENHRY and SYGVKD. The CDR3 spans 15 residues. The CDR3 DNA reads TGTGCCATCAGTGATGTTCTAGCTCGGCAAGAGACCCAGTACTTC. It encodes CAISDVLARQETQYF.

This clonotype was recorded many times. The rearrangement joins TRBV5-4 to TRBJ2-3, with D possibly being TRBD2 (6 bases). CDR3 length equals 14 residues. Germline lookup yields CDR1 SGHNT and CDR2 YYREEE (reference sequence). Trimming took off 1 base at V and 3 bases at J, with 9 bases between the two ends. CDR3 loop: CASSLSSDTDTQYF. Here the CDR3 DNA reads TGTGCCAGCAGCTTGTCTAGCGATACAGATACGCAGTATTTT.

This clonotype has ten or more counts. This chain links TRBV19 with TRBJ2-7; D call uncertain. Germline V lookup: CDR1 LNHDA, CDR2 SQIVND (reference sequence). The CDR3 contains 13 residues. Trimming stripped 8 bases from V and 6 bases from J, with 17 bases between. CDR3 in amino acids: CASADGSHREQYF. DNA of the CDR3: TGTGCCAGTGCCGACGGATCCCATCGCGAGCAGTACTTC.

The table lists this clonotype with a few counts. The V and J genes are TRBV20-1 and TRBJ2-3; D is unclear. Germline V lookup: CDR1 DFQATT, CDR2 SNEGSKA (reference sequence). With 3 bases removed from V and 0 bases from J, the gap between germline ends came to 7 bases. This CDR3 is 13 amino acids long. CDR3: CSASPDSTDTQYF. The DNA for the CDR3 is TGCAGTGCTAGTCCTGACAGCACAGATACGCAGTATTTT.

This clonotype was recorded at least ten times. This chain joins TRBV30 and TRBJ2-1, with D tentatively TRBD1 (5 bases). Per the germline V gene, CDR1 is GTSNPN and CDR2 is SVGIG (reference sequence). CDR3 length equals 16 residues. Trimming shortened V by 0 bases and J by 10 bases, and 22 bases separated the two germline ends. The CDR3 DNA is TGTGCCTGGAGTGTACAAGGAGACAGCCGGTCTTACGAGCAGTTCTTC. It is translated as CAWSVQGDSRSYEQFF.

The genes are TRBV6-5 and TRBJ1-1; TRBD1 is a possible D gene (5 bases). The CDR3 covers 13 residues. The germline V and J ends were trimmed by 6 bases and 7 bases, with 15 bases remaining between them. Germline V gives CDR1 MNHEY, CDR2 SVGAGI. The CDR3 DNA reads TGTGCCAGCAGCCACCCCGGGACGGGTGAAGCTTTCTTT. Protein sequence: CASSHPGTGEAFF.

Note on this clonotype: A read error may explain this, as a much larger clone is one base away. The chain combines TRBV3-1 with TRBJ2-4; D perhaps matches TRBD2 (6 bases). Germline CDR1 is LGHDT and CDR2 is YNNKEL (reference sequence). The CDR3 spans 17 residues. V dropped 0 bases and J dropped 9 bases, with 21 bases sitting between them. DNA for the CDR3: TGTGCCAGCAGCCAAGATAACGGCAGGGAGGATAGGAGCATTCAGTACTTC. Its translation is CASSQDNGREDRSIQYF.

This clonotype was found once. A read error is possible here, since a much larger clone lies one base away. CDR3 in amino acids: CASSYLDTPTDTQYF. CDR3 DNA: TGTGCCAGCAGTTATCTGGACACTCCCACAGATACGCAGTATTTT. The chain uses TRBV6-6 and TRBJ2-3; tentatively, D is TRBD1 (5 bases). This CDR3 region has 15 residues. V lost 3 bases, J lost 2 bases, and 12 bases lay in between. Germline CDR1 is MNHNY and CDR2 is SVGAGI (reference sequence).

This clonotype has at least ten counts. This chain links TRBV20-1 with TRBJ2-3; tentative D call: TRBD1 (5 bases). CDR1 is DFQATT, CDR2 SNEGSKA, per germline (reference sequence). This CDR3 spans 17 amino acids. V was pared by 1 base and J by 3 bases, with 20 bases between. CDR3 residues: CSARGTPPLQETDTQYF. The CDR3 bases are TGCAGTGCTAGAGGAACACCCCCTCTACAGGAGACAGATACGCAGTATTTT.

This clonotype was seen at least ten times. The V and J genes are TRBV9 and TRBJ2-5; no firm D call. V shed 4 bases and J shed 2 bases, with 12 bases lying between them. This CDR3 has 14 residues. Per the germline V gene, CDR1 is SGDLS and CDR2 is YYNGEE. The CDR3 DNA sequence: TGTGCCAGCAGCCCCGACTTGTCTCAAGAGACCCAGTACTTC. It is translated as CASSPDLSQETQYF.

This clonotype was seen at least ten times. This chain joins TRBV6-2 or TRBV6-3 and TRBJ2-7; 9 positions agree with TRBD1. V trimming: 7 bases; J trimming: 2 bases; junction bases outside the gene matches: 3. Germline lookup yields CDR1 MNHEY and CDR2 SVGEGT. CDR3 length: 13 residues. CDR3 sequence reads: CASNRQGAYEQYF. The CDR3 DNA reads TGTGCCAGCAATAGACAGGGGGCCTACGAGCAGTACTTC.

With regard to this clonotype: This may come from a read error, since a much larger clone is one base off. This sequence joins TRBV11-2 and TRBJ2-7; TRBD2 agrees at 7 bases. The CDR3 covers 15 residues. Germline assignment: CDR1 SGHAT and CDR2 FQNNGV. J lost 8 bases, V lost 5 bases, and 15 bases had no gene match. This chain's CDR3 is CASSLGLVGVSQQYF. The CDR3 nucleotides read TGTGCCAGCAGCCTTGGACTAGTGGGAGTTTCCCAGCAGTACTTC.

There are many counts of this clonotype. This chain links TRBV7-2 with TRBJ2-1, with 10 bases matching TRBD2. The ends lost 5 bases at V and 6 bases at J; junction bases unmatched: 7. Germline loops: CDR1 SGHTA, CDR2 FQGNSA. The CDR3 has 15 residues. The CDR3: CASSRSGGDINEQFF. The CDR3 bases are TGTGCCAGCAGCCGAAGCGGGGGGGATATCAATGAGCAGTTCTTC.

The sample holds many counts of this clonotype. CDR3 coding DNA: TGTGCCATCAGTGAGGCAGGGTACAATGAGCAGTTCTTC. It is translated as CAISEAGYNEQFF. The chain is built from TRBV10-3 and TRBJ2-1, with D possibly being TRBD1 (5 bases). This CDR3 comprises 13 residues. Germline V gives CDR1 ENHRY, CDR2 SYGVKD. The V end lost 2 bases, the J end lost 4 bases, and 6 bases lay between the germline ends.

At least ten counts were recorded for this clonotype. This chain connects TRBV4-1 to TRBJ2-3, with TRBD2 as a possible D gene (5 bases). This CDR3 has 16 residues. CDR1 and CDR2 from the germline V gene are MGHRA and YSYEKL. Trimming left V 1 base short and J 5 bases short, with 16 bases between. The CDR3: CASSQAERNHLDTQYF. As DNA, the CDR3 is TGCGCCAGCAGCCAAGCGGAGCGGAATCACCTAGATACGCAGTATTTT.

This clonotype was counted ten times or more. This rearrangement joins TRBV29-1 to TRBJ2-5; a possible D gene is TRBD2 (7 bases). V was clipped by 7 bases and J by 13 bases, with 16 bases between them. Germline assignment: CDR1 SQVTM and CDR2 ANQGSEA. This CDR3 has 10 residues. The CDR3 loop reads CSAGRGDLYF. CDR3 nucleotides: TGCAGCGCTGGGAGGGGGGACCTGTACTTC.

Ten or more counts support this clonotype. This chain links TRBV27 with TRBJ2-1, with 8 bases aligning to TRBD2. Trimming removed 4 bases from V and 2 bases from J; junction bases left unmatched: 7. Germline V lookup: CDR1 MNHEY, CDR2 SMNVEV (reference sequence). The CDR3 has 16 amino acids. The CDR3 here is CASSSRPGLAYNEQFF. The CDR3, as DNA: TGTGCCAGCAGTTCTCGTCCGGGACTAGCCTACAATGAGCAGTTCTTC.

This clonotype was found many times. This chain uses TRBV7-9 with TRBJ2-7, with 8 positions matching TRBD1. The CDR3 totals 13 residues. J gave up 2 bases and V 5 bases, and 2 bases lay outside the gene matches. Germline CDR1 reads SEHNR; CDR2 reads FQNEAQ (reference sequence). CDR3 region: CASSRDRTYEQYF. The CDR3 DNA reads as TGTGCCAGCAGCCGGGACAGGACCTACGAGCAGTACTTC.